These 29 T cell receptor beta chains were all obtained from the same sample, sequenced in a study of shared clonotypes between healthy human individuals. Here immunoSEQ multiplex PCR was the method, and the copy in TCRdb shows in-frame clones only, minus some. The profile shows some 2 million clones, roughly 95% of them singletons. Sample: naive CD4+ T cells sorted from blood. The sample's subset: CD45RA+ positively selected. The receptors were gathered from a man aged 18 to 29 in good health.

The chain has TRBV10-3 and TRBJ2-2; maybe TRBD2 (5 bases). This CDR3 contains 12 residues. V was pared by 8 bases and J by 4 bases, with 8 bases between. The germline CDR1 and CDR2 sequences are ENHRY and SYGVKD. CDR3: CAIGRGTGELFF. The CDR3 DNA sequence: TGTGCCATCGGCCGGGGCACCGGGGAGCTGTTTTTT.

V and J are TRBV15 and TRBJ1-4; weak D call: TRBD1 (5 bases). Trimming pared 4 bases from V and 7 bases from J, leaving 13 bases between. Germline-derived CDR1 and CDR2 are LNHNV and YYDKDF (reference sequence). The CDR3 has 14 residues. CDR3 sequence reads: CATSTQGVGEKLFF. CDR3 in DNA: TGTGCCACCAGCACGCAAGGGGTCGGTGAAAAACTGTTTTTT.

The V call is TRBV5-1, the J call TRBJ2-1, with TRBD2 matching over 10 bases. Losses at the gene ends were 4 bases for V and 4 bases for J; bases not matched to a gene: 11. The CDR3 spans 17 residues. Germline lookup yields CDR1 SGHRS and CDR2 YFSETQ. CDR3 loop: CASSGKTSGIRYNEQFF. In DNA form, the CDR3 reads TGCGCCAGCAGCGGGAAAACTAGCGGGATCCGATACAATGAGCAGTTCTTC.

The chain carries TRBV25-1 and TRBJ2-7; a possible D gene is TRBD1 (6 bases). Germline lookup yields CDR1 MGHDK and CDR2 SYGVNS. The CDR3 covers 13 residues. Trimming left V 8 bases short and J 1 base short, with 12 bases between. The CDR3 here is CASDKGESYEQYF. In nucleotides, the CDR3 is TGTGCCAGCGATAAGGGGGAATCCTACGAGCAGTACTTC.

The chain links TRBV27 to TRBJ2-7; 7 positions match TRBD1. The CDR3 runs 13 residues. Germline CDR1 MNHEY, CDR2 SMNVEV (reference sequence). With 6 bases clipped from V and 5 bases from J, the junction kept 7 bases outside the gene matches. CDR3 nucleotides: TGTGCCAGCAGGCGACAGGGCTCGCACGAGCAGTACTTC. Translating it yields CASRRQGSHEQYF.

CDR3 sequence reads: CASSRGLYGANVLTF. For the CDR3, the DNA is TGTGCCAGCAGCCGAGGGCTTTACGGGGCCAACGTCCTGACTTTC. V gene TRBV7-2 combines with J gene TRBJ2-6; TRBD2 might be the D (5 bases). Trimming left V 5 bases short and J 4 bases short, with 12 bases between. Germline values: CDR1 SGHTA, CDR2 FQGNSA. The CDR3 loop spans 15 amino acids.

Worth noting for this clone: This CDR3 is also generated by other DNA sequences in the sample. CDR3 in amino acids: CAWSVAGGSYEQYF. The CDR3 DNA sequence: TGTGCCTGGAGTGTGGCGGGAGGGTCCTACGAGCAGTACTTC. The chain joins TRBV30 to TRBJ2-7, with 9 nucleotides matching TRBD2. CDR3 length equals 14 residues. CDR1 is GTSNPN, CDR2 SVGIG, per germline (reference sequence). The ends lost 0 bases at V and 1 base at J; junction bases unmatched: 1.

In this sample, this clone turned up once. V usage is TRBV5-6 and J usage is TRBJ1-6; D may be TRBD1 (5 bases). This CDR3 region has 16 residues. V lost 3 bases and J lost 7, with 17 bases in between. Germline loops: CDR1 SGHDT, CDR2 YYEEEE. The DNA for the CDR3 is TGTGCCAGCAGCTACCGGGACTTATATTTAAATTCACCCCTCCACTTT. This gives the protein CASSYRDLYLNSPLHF.

The CDR3 reads CASSGRDLKETQYF. CDR3 coding DNA: TGCGCCAGCAGCGGCCGGGATTTGAAAGAGACCCAGTACTTC. This chain joins TRBV5-1 and TRBJ2-5, with D possibly being TRBD2 (5 bases). The CDR3 contains 14 residues. The germline V gene encodes CDR1 SGHRS and CDR2 YFSETQ. Trimming removed 4 bases at V and 3 bases at J, with 13 bases between.

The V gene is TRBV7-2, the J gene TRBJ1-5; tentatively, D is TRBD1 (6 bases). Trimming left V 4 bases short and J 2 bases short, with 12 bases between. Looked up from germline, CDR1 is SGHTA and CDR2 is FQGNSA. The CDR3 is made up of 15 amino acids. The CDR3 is CASSYGQFGNQPQHF. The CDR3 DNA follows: TGTGCCAGCAGCTACGGACAGTTTGGCAATCAGCCCCAGCATTTT. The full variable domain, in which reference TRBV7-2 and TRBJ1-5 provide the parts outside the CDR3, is GAGVSQSPSNKVTEKGKDVELRCDPISGHTALYWYRQSLGQGLEFLIYFQGNSAPDKSGLPSDRFSAERTGGSVSTLTIQRTQQEDSAVYLCASSYGQFGNQPQHFGDGTRLSIL.

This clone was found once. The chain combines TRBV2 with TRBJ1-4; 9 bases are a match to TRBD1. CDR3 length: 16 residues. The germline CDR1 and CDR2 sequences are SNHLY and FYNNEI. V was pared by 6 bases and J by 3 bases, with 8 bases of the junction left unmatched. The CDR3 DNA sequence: TGTGCCAGCAGCCCTGACAGGGGGGCAGCTAATGAAAAACTGTTTTTT. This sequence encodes CASSPDRGAANEKLFF.

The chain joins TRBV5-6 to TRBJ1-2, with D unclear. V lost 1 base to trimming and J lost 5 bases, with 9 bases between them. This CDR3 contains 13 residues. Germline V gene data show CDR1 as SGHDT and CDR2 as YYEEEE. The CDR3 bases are TGTGCCAGCAGCTTGAACGGGGTTTATGGCTACACCTTC. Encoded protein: CASSLNGVYGYTF.

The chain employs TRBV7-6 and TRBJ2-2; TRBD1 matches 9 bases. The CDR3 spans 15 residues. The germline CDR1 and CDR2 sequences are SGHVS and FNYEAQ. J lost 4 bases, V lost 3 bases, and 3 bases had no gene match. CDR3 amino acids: CASSFGQGFTGELFF. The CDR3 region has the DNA TGTGCCAGCAGCTTCGGACAGGGGTTCACCGGGGAGCTGTTTTTT.

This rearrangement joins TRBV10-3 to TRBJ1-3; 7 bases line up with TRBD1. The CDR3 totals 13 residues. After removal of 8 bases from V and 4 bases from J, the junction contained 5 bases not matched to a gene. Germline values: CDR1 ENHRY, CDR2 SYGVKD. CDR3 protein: CAIATGPGNTIYF. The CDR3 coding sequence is TGTGCCATCGCGACAGGGCCCGGAAACACCATATATTTT.

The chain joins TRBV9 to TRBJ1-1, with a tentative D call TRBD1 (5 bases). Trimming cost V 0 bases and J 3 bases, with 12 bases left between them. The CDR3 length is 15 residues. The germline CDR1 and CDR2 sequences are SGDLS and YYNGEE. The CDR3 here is CASSVGRAGDTEAFF. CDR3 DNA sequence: TGTGCCAGCAGCGTAGGGAGGGCGGGGGACACTGAAGCTTTCTTT.

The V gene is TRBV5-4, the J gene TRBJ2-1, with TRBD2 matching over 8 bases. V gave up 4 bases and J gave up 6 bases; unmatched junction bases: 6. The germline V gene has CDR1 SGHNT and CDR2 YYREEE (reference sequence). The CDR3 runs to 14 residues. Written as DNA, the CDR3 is TGTGCCAGCAGCCGAAGCGGGGGCCTCAATGAGCAGTTCTTC. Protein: CASSRSGGLNEQFF. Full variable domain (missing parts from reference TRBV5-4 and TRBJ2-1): ETGVTQSPTHLIKTRGQQVTLRCSSQSGHNTVSWYQQALGQGPQFIFQYYREEENGRGNFPPRFSGLQFPNYSSELNVNALELDDSALYLCASSRSGGLNEQFFGPGTRLTVL.

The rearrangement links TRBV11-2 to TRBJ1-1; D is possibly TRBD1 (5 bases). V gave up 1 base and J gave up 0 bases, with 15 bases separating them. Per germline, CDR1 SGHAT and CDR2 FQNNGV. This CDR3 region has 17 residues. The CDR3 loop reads CASSLVAQEDMNTEAFF. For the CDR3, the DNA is TGTGCCAGCAGCTTAGTGGCCCAGGAGGACATGAACACTGAAGCTTTCTTT. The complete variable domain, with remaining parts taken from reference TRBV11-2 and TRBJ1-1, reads EAGVAQSPRYKIIEKRQSVAFWCNPISGHATLYWYQQILGQGPKLLIQFQNNGVVDDSQLPKDRFSAERLKGVDSTLKIQPAKLEDSAVYLCASSLVAQEDMNTEAFFGQGTRLTVV.

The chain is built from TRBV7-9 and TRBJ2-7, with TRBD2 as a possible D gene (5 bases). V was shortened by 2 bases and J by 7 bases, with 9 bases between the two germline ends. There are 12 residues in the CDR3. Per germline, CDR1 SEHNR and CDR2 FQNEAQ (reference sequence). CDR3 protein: CASSLSSGEQYF. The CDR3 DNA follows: TGTGCCAGCAGCTTAAGCTCGGGGGAGCAGTACTTC.

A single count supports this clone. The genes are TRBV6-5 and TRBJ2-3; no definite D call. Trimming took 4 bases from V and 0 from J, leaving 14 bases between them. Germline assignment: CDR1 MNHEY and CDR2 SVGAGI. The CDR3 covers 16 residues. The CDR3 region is CASSSRDARSTDTQYF. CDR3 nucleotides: TGTGCCAGCAGTTCTCGAGACGCGAGAAGCACAGATACGCAGTATTTT.

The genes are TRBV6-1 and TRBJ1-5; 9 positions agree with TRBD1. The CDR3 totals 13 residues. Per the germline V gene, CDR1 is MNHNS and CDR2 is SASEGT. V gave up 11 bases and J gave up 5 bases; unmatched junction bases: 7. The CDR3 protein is CAGGDRADQPQHF. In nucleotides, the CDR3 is TGTGCCGGGGGGGACAGGGCTGATCAGCCCCAGCATTTT.

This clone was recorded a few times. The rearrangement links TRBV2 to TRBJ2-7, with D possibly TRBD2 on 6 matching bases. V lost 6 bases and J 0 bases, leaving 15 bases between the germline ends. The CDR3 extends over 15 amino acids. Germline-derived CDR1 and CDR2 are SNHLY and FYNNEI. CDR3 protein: CASRPRAGASYEQYF. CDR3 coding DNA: TGTGCCAGCAGACCCCGAGCGGGTGCCTCCTACGAGCAGTACTTC.

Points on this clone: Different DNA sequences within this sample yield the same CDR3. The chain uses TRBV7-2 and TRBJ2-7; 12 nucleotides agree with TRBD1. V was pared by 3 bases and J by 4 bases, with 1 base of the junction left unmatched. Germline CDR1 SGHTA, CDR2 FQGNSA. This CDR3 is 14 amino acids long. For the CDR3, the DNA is TGTGCCAGCAGCTTGGGACAGGGGGCGTACGAGCAGTACTTC. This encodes CASSLGQGAYEQYF.

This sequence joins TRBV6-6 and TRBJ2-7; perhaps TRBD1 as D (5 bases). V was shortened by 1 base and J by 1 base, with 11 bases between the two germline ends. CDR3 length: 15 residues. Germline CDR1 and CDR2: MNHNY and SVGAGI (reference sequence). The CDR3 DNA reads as TGTGCCAGCAGTTACTTGGCCGGACAATCCTACGAGCAGTACTTC. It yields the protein CASSYLAGQSYEQYF.

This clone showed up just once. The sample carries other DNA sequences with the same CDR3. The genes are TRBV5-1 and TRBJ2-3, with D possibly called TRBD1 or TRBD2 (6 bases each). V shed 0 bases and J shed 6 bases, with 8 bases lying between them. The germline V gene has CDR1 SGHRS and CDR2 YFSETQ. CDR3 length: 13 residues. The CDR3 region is CASSLVGGDTQYF. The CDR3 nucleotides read TGCGCCAGCAGCTTGGTCGGGGGCGATACGCAGTATTTT. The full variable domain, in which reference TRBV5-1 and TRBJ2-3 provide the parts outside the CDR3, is KAGVTQTPRYLIKTRGQQVTLSCSPISGHRSVSWYQQTPGQGLQFLFEYFSETQRNKGNFPGRFSGRQFSNSRSEMNVSTLELGDSALYLCASSLVGGDTQYFGPGTRLTVL.

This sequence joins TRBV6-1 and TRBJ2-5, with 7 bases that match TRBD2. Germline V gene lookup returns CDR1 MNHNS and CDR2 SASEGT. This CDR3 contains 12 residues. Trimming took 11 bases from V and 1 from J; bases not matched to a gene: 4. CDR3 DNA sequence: TGTGCCGGGGGGGAGCTCCAAGAGACCCAGTACTTC. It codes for CAGGELQETQYF.

The CDR3 protein is CASSPQGSLGTDTQYF. CDR3 DNA sequence: TGTGCCAGCTCACCACAGGGTAGCCTGGGGACAGATACGCAGTATTTT. V and J are TRBV18 and TRBJ2-3; D remains unclear. Germline CDR1 reads KGHSH; CDR2 reads LQKENI. V lost 1 base and J lost 3, with 14 bases in between. The CDR3 extends over 16 amino acids.

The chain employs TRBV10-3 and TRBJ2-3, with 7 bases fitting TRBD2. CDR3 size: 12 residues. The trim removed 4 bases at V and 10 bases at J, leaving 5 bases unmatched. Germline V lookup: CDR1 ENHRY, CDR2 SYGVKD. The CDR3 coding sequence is TGTGCCATCAGTGGGACTAGTGGGCCGCAGTATTTT. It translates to CAISGTSGPQYF.

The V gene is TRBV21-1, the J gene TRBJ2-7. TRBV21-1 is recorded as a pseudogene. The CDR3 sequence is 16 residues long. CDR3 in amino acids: CASSNGRRRGSYEQYF. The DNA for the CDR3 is TGTGCCAGCAGCAACGGACGTAGGCGAGGCTCCTACGAGCAGTACTTC.

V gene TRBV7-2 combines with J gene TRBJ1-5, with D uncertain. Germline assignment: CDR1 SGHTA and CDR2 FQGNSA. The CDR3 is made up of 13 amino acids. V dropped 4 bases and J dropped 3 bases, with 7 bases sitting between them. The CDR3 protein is CASSWTDNQPQHF. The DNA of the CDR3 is TGTGCCAGCAGCTGGACGGACAATCAGCCCCAGCATTTT.